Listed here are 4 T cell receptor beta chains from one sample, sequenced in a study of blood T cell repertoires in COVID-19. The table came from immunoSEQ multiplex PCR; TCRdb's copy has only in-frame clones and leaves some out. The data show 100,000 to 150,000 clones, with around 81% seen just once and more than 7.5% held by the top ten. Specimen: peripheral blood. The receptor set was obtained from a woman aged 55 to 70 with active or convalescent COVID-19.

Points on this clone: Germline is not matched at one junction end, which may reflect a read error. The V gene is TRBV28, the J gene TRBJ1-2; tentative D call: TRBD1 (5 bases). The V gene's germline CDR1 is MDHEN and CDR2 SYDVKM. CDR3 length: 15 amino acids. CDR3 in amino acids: CASSVWTQANYGYTF. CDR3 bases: TGTGCCAGCAGTGTATGGACACAAGCTAACTATGGCTACACCTTC.

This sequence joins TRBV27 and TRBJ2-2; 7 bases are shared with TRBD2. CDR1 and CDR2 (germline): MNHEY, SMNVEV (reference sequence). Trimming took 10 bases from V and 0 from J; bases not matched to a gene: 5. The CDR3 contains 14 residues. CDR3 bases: TGTGCCACGGCGGGGGAGACGAACACCGGGGAGCTGTTTTTT. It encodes CATAGETNTGELFF.

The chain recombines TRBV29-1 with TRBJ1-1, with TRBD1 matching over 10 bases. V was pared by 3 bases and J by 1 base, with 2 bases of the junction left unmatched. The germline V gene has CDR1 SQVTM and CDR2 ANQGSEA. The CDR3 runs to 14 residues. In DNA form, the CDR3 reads TGCAGCGTTGAGCGGACAGGGGGGAACACTGAAGCTTTCTTT. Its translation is CSVERTGGNTEAFF.

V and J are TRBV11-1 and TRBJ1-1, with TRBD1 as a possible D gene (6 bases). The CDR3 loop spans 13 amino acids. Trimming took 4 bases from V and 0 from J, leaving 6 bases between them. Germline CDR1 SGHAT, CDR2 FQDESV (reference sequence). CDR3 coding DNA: TGTGCCAGCAGCTGGACAGTGAACACTGAAGCTTTCTTT. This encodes CASSWTVNTEAFF.